This T cell receptor (beta chain) was profiled in a study of T-cell reconstitution after alpha-beta-depleted transplantation in children. Unique molecular identifiers featured in how the TCRbeta library was prepared. One entry per CDR3 protein, called by TCRdb with MiXCR from the PCR reads. This sample yields about 340,000 distinct CDR3 sequences, of which more than 10% are seen a single time; over 3.5% belongs to the top ten. The CDR3 spans 14 residues. The V end was cut by 6 bases, the J end by 3 bases, with 12 bases between. This clonotype was detected a few times. The origin of this receptor is a human donor who donated a stem cell graft to a child with Fanconi anemia. The sequences come from PBMCs, collected from the stem cell graft. This chain joins TRBV12-3 or TRBV12-4 and TRBJ2-1, with D maybe TRBD1 (6 bases). In DNA form, the CDR3 reads TGTGCCAGCAGCCCCATAGGGGGCTACAATGAGCAGTTCTTC. As protein: CASSPIGGYNEQFF.